This passage covers 16 T cell receptor beta chains from one sample sequenced in a study of post-analysis software for immune sequencing data. Their recognized antigens are unknown. Prepared libraries of TCR beta cDNA carried unique molecular identifiers. Using its own MiXCR run on the PCR reads, TCRdb lists one record per CDR3 protein. The profile shows approximately 770,000 distinct CDR3 sequences, around 45% of them singletons. Findings of the study overall: The study found TRBV5-6, TRBV5-1 and TRBV20-1 among four to six TRBV segments more frequent in patients than controls.

Sample: blood. These TCRs come from a girl aged 5-17 years with multiple sclerosis.

CDR3 region: CAISATGLGDQPQHF. CDR3 nucleotide sequence: TGTGCCATCAGCGCGACAGGGCTCGGCGATCAGCCCCAGCATTTT. The gene calls are TRBV10-3 and TRBJ1-5; 7 bases line up with TRBD1. With V trimmed by 6 bases and J by 5 bases, 10 bases remained unmatched. The CDR3 runs 15 residues. Germline V gene sequence: CDR1 ENHRY, CDR2 SYGVKD.

The chain links TRBV7-2 to TRBJ2-1; 9 bases align to TRBD2. The CDR3 contains 15 residues. The V and J ends lost 5 bases and 7 bases, in that order; junction bases with no gene match: 9. Germline V gives CDR1 SGHTA, CDR2 FQGNSA. Here the CDR3 DNA reads TGTGCCAGCAGCCCGCGACGGGGACTAGCTAATGAGCAGTTCTTC. Amino acid sequence: CASSPRRGLANEQFF.

The chain has TRBV7-2 and TRBJ1-2; TRBD1 is a possible D gene (5 bases). Germline CDR1 is SGHTA and CDR2 is FQGNSA. The CDR3 spans 13 residues. The V and J ends lost 1 base and 6 bases respectively, with 9 bases between them. This CDR3 reads CASSLVGVHGYTF. The CDR3 DNA reads TGTGCCAGCAGCTTAGTGGGGGTACATGGCTACACCTTC.

The chain carries TRBV7-2 and TRBJ1-2; 7 bases map to TRBD1. There are 14 residues in the CDR3. Germline V gene data show CDR1 as SGHTA and CDR2 as FQGNSA. V shed 4 bases and J 4 bases; nucleotides not matched to a gene: 6. CDR3 bases: TGTGCCAGCAGCTCGGGACAGAGCACCTATGGCTACACCTTC. It specifies CASSSGQSTYGYTF.

J is TRBJ2-1 and V is TRBV7-9; 8 bases are a match to TRBD1. In germline, CDR1 is SEHNR, CDR2 FQNEAQ (reference sequence). J lost 6 bases, V lost 1 base, and 11 bases had no gene match. This CDR3 has 17 residues. In DNA, the CDR3 is TGTGCCAGCAGCTTAGGCCCCACGGACAGGGAAACCAATGAGCAGTTCTTC. Translating it yields CASSLGPTDRETNEQFF.

The genes are TRBV27 and TRBJ2-5; 8 positions agree with TRBD2. Germline V lookup: CDR1 MNHEY, CDR2 SMNVEV (reference sequence). V dropped 5 bases and J dropped 2; count of bases not matched to a gene: 10. This CDR3 has 16 amino acids. CDR3 protein: CASSPYSGTTQETQYF. The CDR3 coding sequence is TGTGCCAGCAGTCCCTATAGCGGGACGACACAAGAGACCCAGTACTTC.

Only a few counts were recorded for this clonotype. The CDR3 sequence: CASSSPGMSGGEGAPDTQYF. In DNA form, the CDR3 reads TGTGCCAGCAGCTCCCCCGGGATGAGCGGGGGAGAGGGGGCCCCAGATACGCAGTATTTT. The V call is TRBV7-2, the J call TRBJ2-3; D is perhaps TRBD2 (8 bases). The CDR3 runs to 20 residues. The ends were cut back, 4 bases at V and 4 bases at J, with 30 bases in the middle. CDR1 and CDR2 from the germline V gene are SGHTA and FQGNSA.

The gene calls are TRBV19 and TRBJ2-1; D ambiguous. CDR1 and CDR2 (germline): LNHDA, SQIVND (reference sequence). The CDR3 extends over 13 amino acids. V was shortened by 3 bases and J by 5 bases, with 8 bases between the two germline ends. CDR3: CASSIPADNEQFF. The CDR3 DNA reads as TGTGCCAGTAGTATCCCGGCAGACAATGAGCAGTTCTTC.

This chain uses TRBV7-9 with TRBJ2-1; D may be TRBD2 (6 bases). The CDR3 spans 16 residues. The V end lost 7 bases, the J end lost 1 base, and 17 bases lay between the germline ends. The germline V gene has CDR1 SEHNR and CDR2 FQNEAQ (reference sequence). The CDR3 DNA sequence: TGTGCCAGCACCAACGGCCGGGGGTTATCCTACAATGAGCAGTTCTTC. It translates to CASTNGRGLSYNEQFF.

CDR3 nucleotides: TGTGCCAGCAGCTTACCGCCGGGAGCCCCGGAGGGAGAAAAACTGTTTTTT. The encoded protein is CASSLPPGAPEGEKLFF. This chain links TRBV7-9 with TRBJ1-4; D is undetermined. V lost 2 bases and J 8 bases, leaving 21 bases between the germline ends. Germline V lookup: CDR1 SEHNR, CDR2 FQNEAQ (reference sequence). The CDR3 totals 17 residues. Filled out from reference TRBV7-9 and TRBJ1-4, the complete variable domain reads DTGVSQNPRHKITKRGQNVTFRCDPISEHNRLYWYRQTLGQGPEFLTYFQNEAQLEKSRLLSDRFSAERPKGSFSTLEIQRTEQGDSAMYLCASSLPPGAPEGEKLFFGSGTQLSVL.

The V call is TRBV10-3, the J call TRBJ2-7; TRBD2 might be the D (5 bases). The J call may not be correct, given that the DNA end is closer to TRBJ2-5. Germline V gene lookup returns CDR1 ENHRY and CDR2 SYGVKD. The CDR3 contains 13 residues. CDR3 sequence reads: CAISERERETQYF. CDR3 bases: TGTGCCATCAGTGAGCGGGAAAGGGAGACCCAGTACTTC.

V is TRBV6-1 and J is TRBJ2-7; D remains ambiguous. Trimming took off 6 bases at V and 0 bases at J, with 15 bases between the two ends. CDR1 is MNHNS and CDR2 is SASEGT in the germline V gene. CDR3 size: 15 residues. The CDR3 spells CASSPLSGPSYEQYF. Here the CDR3 DNA reads TGTGCCAGCAGCCCCCTTTCCGGGCCCTCCTACGAGCAGTACTTC.

This chain joins TRBV20-1 and TRBJ1-2, with TRBD1 matching 12 bases. Looked up from germline, CDR1 is DFQATT and CDR2 is SNEGSKA (reference sequence). The CDR3 loop spans 17 amino acids. V trimming: 1 base; J trimming: 4 bases; junction bases outside the gene matches: 10. CDR3 sequence: CSARVGGQGALPYGYTF. The CDR3 DNA is TGCAGTGCTAGAGTTGGGGGACAGGGGGCCCTTCCCTATGGCTACACCTTC.

The rearrangement uses TRBV15 and TRBJ2-7; no clear D gene. From germline, CDR1 is LNHNV and CDR2 YYDKDF (reference sequence). V gave up 1 base and J gave up 2 bases, with 9 bases separating them. The CDR3 covers 14 residues. CDR3: CATSRVAKTYEQYF. CDR3 nucleotide sequence: TGTGCCACCAGCAGAGTGGCCAAAACCTACGAGCAGTACTTC. The full variable domain, in which reference TRBV15 and TRBJ2-7 provide the parts outside the CDR3, is DAMVIQNPRYQVTQFGKPVTLSCSQTLNHNVMYWYQQKSSQAPKLLFHYYDKDFNNEADTPDNFQSRRPNTSFCFLDIRSPGLGDTAMYLCATSRVAKTYEQYFGPGTRLTVT.

The genes are TRBV29-1 and TRBJ2-5; the D gene is possibly TRBD2 (6 bases). This CDR3 spans 17 amino acids. Trimming cost V 7 bases and J 11 bases, with 35 bases left between them. Per germline, CDR1 SQVTM and CDR2 ANQGSEA. The DNA for the CDR3 is TGCAGCGCGGCGGGGCCAGGAGAACATGGGGCCTACAATGAGCAGTACTTC. Protein: CSAAGPGEHGAYNEQYF.

This clonotype came up a few times. The J gene is TRBJ2-3, the V gene TRBV7-8; 12 bases map to TRBD2. This CDR3 is built from 17 residues. Losses at the gene ends were 7 bases for V and 5 bases for J; bases not matched to a gene: 13. Germline CDR1 SGHVS, CDR2 FQNEAQ. The CDR3, as DNA: TGTGCCAGCACCGAAAGACCGCTAGCGGGAGGGGTAGATACGCAGTATTTT. Its translation is CASTERPLAGGVDTQYF. Full variable domain (outside the CDR3, taken from reference TRBV7-8 and TRBJ2-3): GAGVSQSPRYKVAKRGQDVALRCDPISGHVSLFWYQQALGQGPEFLTYFQNEAQLDKSGLPSDRFFAERPEGSVSTLKIQRTQQEDSAVYLCASTERPLAGGVDTQYFGPGTRLTVL.